The 8 T cell receptor beta chains below all came from one sample that was sequenced in a study of CD8 T cells in Susac syndrome. Random hexamers served to reverse transcribe roughly 0.5 to 1 ug RNA. One entry per CDR3 protein results from TCRdb running MiXCR on the immunoSEQ multiplex PCR reads. The sample lists over 350,000 distinct CDR3 sequences; more than 80% were seen once. Sequenced material: CD8+ T cells from PBMCs. The receptor set was obtained from a human donor with multiple sclerosis.

The chain combines TRBV24-1 with TRBJ2-1; possibly TRBD1 for D (5 bases). V was clipped by 4 bases and J by 4 bases, with 10 bases between them. The germline V gene has CDR1 KGHDR and CDR2 SFDVKD. This CDR3 is built from 14 residues. CDR3 region: CATSDPTGYNEQFF. The CDR3 bases are TGTGCCACCAGTGACCCAACAGGTTACAATGAGCAGTTCTTC.

This sequence joins TRBV11-2 and TRBJ2-7, with 7 bases lining up with TRBD1. This CDR3 has 14 residues. Germline CDR1 SGHAT, CDR2 FQNNGV. After removal of 5 bases from V and 4 bases from J, the junction contained 8 bases not matched to a gene. The CDR3 sequence is CASSPRDRLYEQYF. Written as DNA, the CDR3 is TGTGCCAGCAGCCCACGGGACAGACTTTACGAGCAGTACTTC. The full variable domain, in which reference TRBV11-2 and TRBJ2-7 provide the parts outside the CDR3, is EAGVAQSPRYKIIEKRQSVAFWCNPISGHATLYWYQQILGQGPKLLIQFQNNGVVDDSQLPKDRFSAERLKGVDSTLKIQPAKLEDSAVYLCASSPRDRLYEQYFGPGTRLTVT.

This chain connects TRBV6-5 to TRBJ2-7; TRBD2 agrees at 8 bases. J was trimmed by 3 bases and V by 10 bases; bases with no gene match: 11. Germline values: CDR1 MNHEY, CDR2 SVGAGI. This CDR3 is built from 14 residues. The DNA for the CDR3 is TGTGCCACCTCTTGGCGGGGGGTTAGCTACGAGCAGTACTTC. Protein: CATSWRGVSYEQYF.

In DNA, the CDR3 is TGCGCCAGCACCTATTCGGGGACGGACTCCTACGAGCAGTACTTC. Protein product: CASTYSGTDSYEQYF. This chain joins TRBV5-1 and TRBJ2-7, with D possibly being TRBD1 or TRBD2 (5 bases each). V gave up 6 bases and J gave up 0 bases, with 16 bases separating them. There are 15 residues in the CDR3. In germline, CDR1 is SGHRS, CDR2 YFSETQ.

This chain links TRBV18 with TRBJ1-2; TRBD1 matches 9 bases. This CDR3 has 14 residues. Per germline, CDR1 KGHSH and CDR2 LQKENI. Trimming took 5 bases from V and 6 from J; bases not matched to a gene: 7. DNA of the CDR3: TGTGCCAGCTCAGGGGACAGGGTCTTCAATGGCTACACCTTC. Translated: CASSGDRVFNGYTF.

Remarks on this clonotype: A read error may account for a junction end that differs from germline. This chain uses TRBV2 with TRBJ1-1; no clear D gene. CDR1 is SNHLY and CDR2 is FYNNEI in the germline V gene. The CDR3 is made up of 13 amino acids. The CDR3 sequence: CASSEDPTTEAFF. In DNA form, the CDR3 reads TGTGCCAGCAGCGAAGATCCCACTACTGAAGCTTTCTTT.

The chain combines TRBV2 with TRBJ1-2; 9 bases are shared with TRBD1. V gave up 7 bases and J gave up 4 bases; unmatched junction bases: 7. Looked up from germline, CDR1 is SNHLY and CDR2 is FYNNEI. The CDR3 totals 14 residues. The chain's CDR3 is CASIRTGDLYGYTF. CDR3 DNA: TGTGCCAGCATTCGGACAGGGGACCTCTATGGCTACACCTTC.

V usage is TRBV30 and J usage is TRBJ1-1, with D perhaps TRBD1 (5 bases). Deletions cut 4 bases from V and 3 bases from J, with 15 bases between. The CDR3 totals 14 residues. Germline V CDR1 and CDR2: GTSNPN, SVGIG (reference sequence). The CDR3 loop is CAWTFDRGYTEAFF. CDR3 in DNA: TGTGCCTGGACTTTCGACAGAGGGTACACTGAAGCTTTCTTT.